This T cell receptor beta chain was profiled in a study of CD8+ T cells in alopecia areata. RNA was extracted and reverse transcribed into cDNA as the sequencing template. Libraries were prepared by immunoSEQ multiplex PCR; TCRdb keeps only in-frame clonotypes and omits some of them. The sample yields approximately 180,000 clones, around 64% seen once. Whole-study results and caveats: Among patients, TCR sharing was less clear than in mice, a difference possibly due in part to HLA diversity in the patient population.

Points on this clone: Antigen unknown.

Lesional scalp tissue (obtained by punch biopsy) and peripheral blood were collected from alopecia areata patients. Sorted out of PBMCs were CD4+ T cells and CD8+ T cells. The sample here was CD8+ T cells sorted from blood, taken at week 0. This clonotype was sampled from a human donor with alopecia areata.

This CDR3 is CSVPDGPYEQYF. CDR3 nucleotides: TGCAGCGTCCCGGACGGGCCCTACGAGCAGTACTTC. V gene TRBV29-1 combines with J gene TRBJ2-7; no definite D call. This CDR3 is built from 12 residues. V lost 6 bases and J lost 2, with 11 bases in between. Per germline, CDR1 SQVTM and CDR2 ANQGSEA.